This T cell receptor beta chain was documented in a study of cytomegalovirus exposure and HLA in healthy donors. Study observations and caveats: Prior analysis indicated that the majority of TCR beta V segments exhibited productivity approximately 90% or approximately 30% of the time. The records held CMV serostatus as the only immune exposure information. Accurate HLA-A and HLA-B prediction from TCR beta sequences was reported for most subjects.

Germline CDR1 is SGHRS and CDR2 is YFSETQ. The CDR3 contains 17 residues. The J segment lost 0 bases and the V segment lost 4 bases, leaving 5 bases of the junction unmatched. The PCR contained 60 Vbeta and 13 Jbeta primers. TCRdb's copy holds only in-frame clones and misses some; the assay was immunoSEQ multiplex PCR. The table shows just over 150,000 clones, with 70% to 90% occurring only once. Of note for this clone: Antigen unknown.

The sample taken for sequencing was PBMCs. The chain employs TRBV5-1 and TRBJ2-3, with 13 nucleotides matching TRBD2. The origin of this receptor is a woman under 30 in good health and CMV-seronegative. CDR3 sequence: CASSTGTSGASTDTQYF. CDR3 nucleotide sequence: TGCGCCAGCAGCACCGGGACTAGCGGGGCGAGCACAGATACGCAGTATTTT.